This entry lists 6 T cell receptor beta chains sequenced from one sample in a study of beta chain features in type 1 diabetes (dated by TCRdb to about 2018). The library was produced with the immunoSEQ multiplex PCR assay. All of the isolated RNA was reverse transcribed with the High Capacity cDNA Reverse Transcription Kit, so expressed TCRB transcripts were sequenced. TCRdb took this table from immuneACCESS and kept in-frame rearrangements with V and J called. Such tables lack part of the clones; where checked against another copy, unresolved V genes explain under half of the gap, and the rest is unexplained. The sample includes around 330,000 clones, with 9.5% to 12% observed a single time. The top ten constitute just over 0.015% of the sample. The material sequenced was naive CD4+ T cells from blood. The label giving this sample's cell subset or site can be read as: true naive CD4+ T cells. All receptors come from a woman in her thirties in good health.

This clone has a handful of counts. V usage is TRBV11-2 and J usage is TRBJ2-7, with a tentative D call TRBD2 (5 bases). The CDR3 contains 11 residues. Germline V CDR1 and CDR2: SGHAT, FQNNGV. V was trimmed by 4 bases and J by 5 bases, leaving 6 bases between them. The CDR3 loop is CASSWRNEQYF. CDR3 coding DNA: TGTGCCAGCAGCTGGAGGAACGAGCAGTACTTC.

This clone was seen a few times. V gene TRBV2 combines with J gene TRBJ1-2; TRBD1 matches 7 bases. Per the germline V gene, CDR1 is SNHLY and CDR2 is FYNNEI. V trimming: 7 bases; J trimming: 3 bases; junction bases outside the gene matches: 11. The CDR3 consists of 15 residues. The CDR3 DNA reads TGTGCCAGCACCTTATCCAACAGGGGCTACTATGGCTACACCTTC. This translates into CASTLSNRGYYGYTF.

The V and J genes are TRBV7-9 and TRBJ1-1; D may be TRBD1 (5 bases). The CDR3 spans 15 residues. Trimming took off 5 bases at V and 3 bases at J, with 16 bases between the two ends. CDR1 is SEHNR, CDR2 FQNEAQ, per germline (reference sequence). The CDR3, as DNA: TGTGCCAGCAGCCCTCGTGGGGCACCCGACACTGAAGCTTTCTTT. Translating it yields CASSPRGAPDTEAFF.

A few counts support this clone. The chain has TRBV7-6 and TRBJ2-3; 8 nucleotides line up with TRBD1. The V segment lost 5 bases and the J segment 4 bases; nucleotides outside the gene matches: 11. The CDR3 sequence is 16 residues long. The germline CDR1 and CDR2 sequences are SGHVS and FNYEAQ. CDR3 DNA sequence: TGTGCCAGCAGCGAACGACAGGGGTATTTGGCAGATACGCAGTATTTT. Translation: CASSERQGYLADTQYF.

This clone showed up just a few times. This chain uses TRBV7-3 with TRBJ2-3, with 11 bases fitting TRBD2. CDR3 length: 15 residues. Per the germline V gene, CDR1 is SGHTA and CDR2 is FQGTGA. J was trimmed by 4 bases and V by 6 bases; bases with no gene match: 6. CDR3 in DNA: TGTGCCAGCAGTTACGGACTAGCGGGCCCAGATACGCAGTATTTT. As protein: CASSYGLAGPDTQYF.

The sample holds a few counts of this clone. The chain carries TRBV7-3 and TRBJ2-1; D is possibly TRBD2 (5 bases). This CDR3 contains 12 residues. The germline V and J ends were trimmed by 4 bases and 5 bases, with 6 bases remaining between them. Looked up from germline, CDR1 is SGHTA and CDR2 is FQGTGA. CDR3 protein: CASSSGNNEQFF. The CDR3 DNA reads TGTGCCAGCAGCTCGGGAAACAATGAGCAGTTCTTC.